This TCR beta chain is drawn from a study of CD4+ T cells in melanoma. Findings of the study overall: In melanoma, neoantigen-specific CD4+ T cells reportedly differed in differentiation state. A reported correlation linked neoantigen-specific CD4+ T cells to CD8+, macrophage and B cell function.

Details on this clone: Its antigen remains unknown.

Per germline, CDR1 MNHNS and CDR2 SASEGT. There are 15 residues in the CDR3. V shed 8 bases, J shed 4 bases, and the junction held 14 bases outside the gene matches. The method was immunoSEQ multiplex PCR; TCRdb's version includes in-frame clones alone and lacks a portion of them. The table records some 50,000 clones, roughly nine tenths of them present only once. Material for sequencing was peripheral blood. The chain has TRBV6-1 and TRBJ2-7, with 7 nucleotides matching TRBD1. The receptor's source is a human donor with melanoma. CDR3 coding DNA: TGTGCCAGCCTGACCCGGACGGGACAGAATTACGAGCAGTACTTC. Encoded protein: CASLTRTGQNYEQYF.